A selection of T cell receptor beta chains follows, all from one sample in a study of blood T cell repertoires in COVID-19. The protocol was immunoSEQ multiplex PCR, while the TCRdb copy is restricted to in-frame clones and leaves out a portion. The sample has 100,000 or so clones, over 75% seen once. The sequenced material came from peripheral blood. Every receptor here comes from a man between 45 and 60 years old with acute or convalescent COVID-19. CDR3s include the opening cysteine and the closing phenylalanine or tryptophan. Each record gives: V gene, clone size, D gene, J gene, CDR3 DNA, CDR3 protein. D genes are given only for firm matches. The size field is filled for only some rows; it gives once, few, many or a size class.

v_call: TRBV30
clone_size: -
d_call: -
j_call: TRBJ2-1
cdr3_nt: TGTGCTCTTGCGGACTACAATGAGCAGTTCTTC
cdr3_aa: CALADYNEQFF

v_call: TRBV19
clone_size: -
d_call: TRBD2
j_call: TRBJ2-7
cdr3_nt: TGTGCCAGTAGTAGATCGGGACTAGCGGGAAGCGTCTACGAGCAGTACTTC
cdr3_aa: CASSRSGLAGSVYEQYF

v_call: TRBV6-1
clone_size: -
d_call: TRBD1
j_call: TRBJ1-2
cdr3_nt: TGTGCCAGCAACCTCTTCTTACAGGGGGCGCCTTCCTTC
cdr3_aa: CASNLFLQGAPSF

v_call: TRBV7-6
clone_size: -
d_call: -
j_call: TRBJ1-1
cdr3_nt: TGTGCCAGCAGCAGATTTCAACAGACTGAAGCTTTCTTT
cdr3_aa: CASSRFQQTEAFF

v_call: TRBV10-3
clone_size: -
d_call: TRBD1
j_call: TRBJ2-6
cdr3_nt: TGTGCCATCAGTGCGGGGGGGACAGGGGGCGCCGCTGGGGCCAACGTCCTGACTTTC
cdr3_aa: CAISAGGTGGAAGANVLTF

v_call: TRBV9
clone_size: few
d_call: -
j_call: TRBJ1-1
cdr3_nt: TGTGCCAGCAGCGCGGGACAAGGGGCTGAAGCTTTCTTT
cdr3_aa: CASSAGQGAEAFF

v_call: TRBV11-3
clone_size: -
d_call: TRBD1
j_call: TRBJ1-2
cdr3_nt: TGTGCCAGCAGCTTGCTTCAGGGGGCTGGAGGCTACACCTTC
cdr3_aa: CASSLLQGAGGYTF

v_call: TRBV6-1
clone_size: -
d_call: -
j_call: TRBJ2-5
cdr3_nt: TGTGCCAGCAGTGAGTTGGGGGCGGAGACCCAGTACTTC
cdr3_aa: CASSELGAETQYF

v_call: TRBV4-2
clone_size: once
d_call: TRBD2
j_call: TRBJ2-3
cdr3_nt: TGTGCCAGCAGCCAAGTGGGAAGCGGGGGCACAGATACGCAGTATTTT
cdr3_aa: CASSQVGSGGTDTQYF

v_call: TRBV18
clone_size: -
d_call: -
j_call: TRBJ1-1
cdr3_nt: TGTGCCAGCTCTCTAGGGGGGGGGACTGAAGCTTTCTTT
cdr3_aa: CASSLGGGTEAFF

v_call: TRBV5-4
clone_size: -
d_call: -
j_call: TRBJ1-1
cdr3_nt: TGTGCCAGCAGCTTGTCGGGGGAGATGGACACTGAAGCTTTCTTT
cdr3_aa: CASSLSGEMDTEAFF

v_call: TRBV12-5
clone_size: -
d_call: -
j_call: TRBJ1-3
cdr3_nt: TGTGCTAGTGGCTTGCCTCTCAACACCATATATTTT
cdr3_aa: CASGLPLNTIYF

v_call: TRBV24-1
clone_size: once
d_call: -
j_call: TRBJ2-2
cdr3_nt: TGTGCCACCAGTGATTTGCCGTACACCGGGGAGCTGTTTTTT
cdr3_aa: CATSDLPYTGELFF

v_call: TRBV5-1
clone_size: -
d_call: -
j_call: TRBJ1-2
cdr3_nt: TGCGCCAGCAGCTCTTCCACAGGGCGGCAGGACTATGGCTACACCTTC
cdr3_aa: CASSSSTGRQDYGYTF

v_call: TRBV7-7
clone_size: -
d_call: -
j_call: TRBJ2-6
cdr3_nt: TGTGCCAGCAGCATACCAAGTAAGTGCCACAAAGTCGGGAACGTCCTGACTTTC
cdr3_aa: CASSIPSKCHKVGNVLTF

v_call: TRBV19
clone_size: -
d_call: TRBD2
j_call: TRBJ2-6
cdr3_nt: TGTGCCAGTAGCGACGGACTAGCGGGAAAGTTTACCTCCCTCAACCTCTTTGCTTTC
cdr3_aa: CASSDGLAGKFTSLNLFAF

v_call: TRBV2
clone_size: -
d_call: TRBD1
j_call: TRBJ1-5
cdr3_nt: TGTGCCAGCAGGGGGACAGGGGAAAGCCAGCCCCAGCATTTT
cdr3_aa: CASRGTGESQPQHF

v_call: TRBV19
clone_size: -
d_call: TRBD1
j_call: TRBJ1-2
cdr3_nt: TGTGCCAGTAGTCTCCCGGGACAGGAAACCTATATGGGCTACACCTTC
cdr3_aa: CASSLPGQETYMGYTF

v_call: TRBV15
clone_size: -
d_call: -
j_call: TRBJ2-5
cdr3_nt: TGTGCCACCAGCAGAGATCTTCAGACCCAGTACTTC
cdr3_aa: CATSRDLQTQYF

v_call: TRBV19
clone_size: -
d_call: TRBD1
j_call: TRBJ1-4
cdr3_nt: TGTGCCAGTAGTATAGGCGGGGGGACAGGGGAAGAAAAACTGTTTTTT
cdr3_aa: CASSIGGGTGEEKLFF

v_call: TRBV27
clone_size: -
d_call: TRBD1
j_call: TRBJ1-6
cdr3_nt: TGTGCCAGCAGTAGTCAGGGGGCCGGATCACCCCTCCACTTT
cdr3_aa: CASSSQGAGSPLHF

v_call: TRBV21-1
clone_size: -
d_call: -
j_call: TRBJ1-2
cdr3_nt: TGTGCCAGCAGCAAAGTTTTGCGGGGCTCGATAGGCTTC
cdr3_aa: CASSKVLRGSIGF

v_call: TRBV5-1
clone_size: -
d_call: TRBD1
j_call: TRBJ1-4
cdr3_nt: TGCGCCAGCAGCTTGGGGACAGGGTCAACTAATGAAAAACTGTTTTTT
cdr3_aa: CASSLGTGSTNEKLFF

v_call: TRBV7-8
clone_size: -
d_call: TRBD1
j_call: TRBJ2-1
cdr3_nt: TGTGCCAGCAGCTCCCCCCGGACAGGGGTGAACTACAATGAGCAGTTCTTC
cdr3_aa: CASSSPRTGVNYNEQFF

v_call: TRBV7-9
clone_size: -
d_call: -
j_call: TRBJ1-4
cdr3_nt: TGTGCCAGCAGCTCCGGACAGTCAACTAATGAAAAACTGTTTTTT
cdr3_aa: CASSSGQSTNEKLFF

v_call: TRBV15
clone_size: -
d_call: TRBD1
j_call: TRBJ1-3
cdr3_nt: TGTGCCACCAGCAGAGATGGAGGGGGCCAAGGAAACACCATATATTTT
cdr3_aa: CATSRDGGGQGNTIYF

v_call: TRBV7-7
clone_size: -
d_call: TRBD2
j_call: TRBJ2-5
cdr3_nt: TGTGCTAGCAGCTTCTCCCTACTAGCGGCCCAAGAGACCCAGTACTTC
cdr3_aa: CASSFSLLAAQETQYF

v_call: TRBV5-6
clone_size: -
d_call: TRBD1
j_call: TRBJ1-4
cdr3_nt: TGTGCCAGCAGCTTCAGGGGGATGGCTAATGAAAAACTGTTTTTT
cdr3_aa: CASSFRGMANEKLFF

v_call: TRBV28
clone_size: once
d_call: TRBD1
j_call: TRBJ2-7
cdr3_nt: TGTGCCAGCAGTTCCCCAGGGGAAACAGGGGACGAGCAGTACTTC
cdr3_aa: CASSSPGETGDEQYF

v_call: TRBV11-3
clone_size: few
d_call: -
j_call: TRBJ2-7
cdr3_nt: TGTGCCAGCAGCTTTGGGGGGTCCTACGAGCAGTACTTC
cdr3_aa: CASSFGGSYEQYF

v_call: TRBV4-2
clone_size: once
d_call: TRBD1
j_call: TRBJ2-6
cdr3_nt: TGTGCCAGTAAGACAGGGACCGGGGCCAACGTCCTGACTTTC
cdr3_aa: CASKTGTGANVLTF

v_call: TRBV7-3
clone_size: once
d_call: -
j_call: TRBJ1-1
cdr3_nt: TGTGCCAGCAGGCAAGGACAGAACACTGAAGCTTTCTTT
cdr3_aa: CASRQGQNTEAFF

v_call: TRBV2
clone_size: -
d_call: -
j_call: TRBJ2-1
cdr3_nt: TGTGCCAGCAGTGGCGGCCTAGCCCAGTCCTACAATGAGCAGTTCTTC
cdr3_aa: CASSGGLAQSYNEQFF

v_call: TRBV2
clone_size: -
d_call: -
j_call: TRBJ1-3
cdr3_nt: TGTGCCAGCAGTGACCATCCCGGTTCCGGAAACACCATATATTTT
cdr3_aa: CASSDHPGSGNTIYF

v_call: TRBV7-3
clone_size: -
d_call: TRBD1
j_call: TRBJ2-1
cdr3_nt: TGTGCCAGCAGCCCGACAGGGGGCGCCTACAATGAGCAGTTCTTC
cdr3_aa: CASSPTGGAYNEQFF

v_call: TRBV19
clone_size: once
d_call: -
j_call: TRBJ2-6
cdr3_nt: TGTGCCAGTAGTATTGTGGGGAGTCGCTCTGGGGCCAACGTCCTGACTTTC
cdr3_aa: CASSIVGSRSGANVLTF

v_call: TRBV10-2
clone_size: -
d_call: TRBD1
j_call: TRBJ1-4
cdr3_nt: TGCGCCAGCATGGGACAGACTAATGAAAAACTGTTTTTT
cdr3_aa: CASMGQTNEKLFF

v_call: TRBV10-1
clone_size: -
d_call: -
j_call: TRBJ2-3
cdr3_nt: TGCGCCAGCAGTGTCGGGAGTTGGGATACGCAGTATTTT
cdr3_aa: CASSVGSWDTQYF

v_call: TRBV23-1
clone_size: -
d_call: -
j_call: TRBJ1-2
cdr3_nt: TGCGCCGCCCAAGAGGCGGAGCTCCGTTGGGACTATGGCTACACCTTC
cdr3_aa: CAAQEAELRWDYGYTF

v_call: TRBV18
clone_size: -
d_call: -
j_call: TRBJ2-7
cdr3_nt: TGTGCCAGCTCACCGAGGGAAAGGATTACCTACGAGCAGTACTTC
cdr3_aa: CASSPRERITYEQYF

v_call: TRBV6-5
clone_size: -
d_call: TRBD1
j_call: TRBJ1-1
cdr3_nt: TGTGCCAGCAGAAGGACAGGGGCCCTCACTGAAGCTTTCTTT
cdr3_aa: CASRRTGALTEAFF

v_call: TRBV29-1
clone_size: once
d_call: -
j_call: TRBJ1-2
cdr3_nt: TGCAGCGTTAGAACCCAGGGGAACTATGGCTACACCTTC
cdr3_aa: CSVRTQGNYGYTF